These T cell receptor beta chains were read from a single sample in a study of blood T cells in healthy people across ages. TCRdb re-derived calls from the 5' RACE reads in MiXCR, one entry per CDR3 protein. Of about 800,000 distinct CDR3 sequences detected, roughly 25% appear once; the ten largest clones hold approximately 3.7%. These records were also assigned to another study, of T cells of mothers and their children.

The specimen sequenced was blood. These receptors originate from a boy aged 5-17 years in good health. Both conserved end residues are part of each CDR3. The D gene is left open where the match is weak. Rows may omit the clone size; those that give it use once, few, many or a size class.

-,16,TRBJ2-7,TRBD1,TRBV9,TGTGCCAGCAGCGTAGTGGCAGGGGGTCCCCCCTACGAGCAGTACTTC,CASSVVAGGPPYEQYF
few,12,TRBJ2-1,-,TRBV24-1,TGTGCCACCAGTGATTTCGTGACGAAGCAGTTCTTC,CATSDFVTKQFF
few,14,TRBJ2-5,TRBD1,TRBV5-6,TGTGCCAGCAGCTTTGGACAGGGGGCTTGGGAGCAGTACTTC,CASSFGQGAWEQYF
-,15,TRBJ2-7,TRBD1,TRBV28,TGTGCCAGCAGTCACCACAGGGGGCTTCTTTGGGAGCAGTACTTC,CASSHHRGLLWEQYF
-,17,TRBJ2-7,TRBD2,TRBV20-1,TGCAGTGCTAGTGGTGGACTAGCGGGAGGTCGGGGGTACGAGCAGTACTTC,CSASGGLAGGRGYEQYF
few,16,TRBJ1-6,-,TRBV6-5,TGTGCCAGCAGTTACTCGTACGGAGGGCTAAATTCACCCCTCCACTTT,CASSYSYGGLNSPLHF
-,15,TRBJ2-1,TRBD2,TRBV4-1,TGCGCCAGCAGCCCTATAGCGGGGTCCTACAATGAGCAGTTCTTC,CASSPIAGSYNEQFF
-,15,TRBJ2-3,-,TRBV29-1,TGCAGCGTTGTGGGGGGACGGCCGGGCACAGATACGCAGTATTTT,CSVVGGRPGTDTQYF
-,14,TRBJ2-1,-,TRBV4-1,TGCGCCAGCAGCCAAGGTCCTAGCCCAAATGAGCAGTTCTTC,CASSQGPSPNEQFF
-,16,TRBJ2-1,-,TRBV4-1,TGCGCCAGCAGCCAAGATAGCGGACCCTCCTACAATGAGCAGTTCTTC,CASSQDSGPSYNEQFF
-,16,TRBJ2-5,TRBD2,TRBV12-3/TRBV12-4,TGTGCCAGCAGGGGGTCTAGCGGGAGGAGGGCGGGTGAGCCGTTCTTC,CASRGSSGRRAGEPFF
few,15,TRBJ2-5,-,TRBV4-3,TGCGCCAGCAGGCGAACTAACCGGGACCAAGAGACCCAGTACTTC,CASRRTNRDQETQYF
few,15,TRBJ2-5,-,TRBV5-1,TGCGCCAGCAGCTTGGCTACAGGGAGTGACGGGACCCAGTACTTC,CASSLATGSDGTQYF
few,15,TRBJ2-7,-,TRBV28,TGTGCCAGCAGTTCGGGGAGGGGGGGCTTCGGCGAGCAGTACTTC,CASSSGRGGFGEQYF
-,15,TRBJ1-1,TRBD1,TRBV7-9,TGTGCCAGCAGCGCACCCTACAGGGGCGACACTGAGGCTTTCTTT,CASSAPYRGDTEAFF
few,13,TRBJ2-1,-,TRBV19,TGTGCCAGTAGTAGTAGTGTGCGCAATGAGCAGTTCTTC,CASSSSVRNEQFF
-,11,TRBJ2-1,-,TRBV11-2,TGTGCCAGCAGCTTAGGACGACCCCAGTTCTTC,CASSLGRPQFF
few,14,TRBJ2-7,TRBD2,TRBV7-9,TGTGCCAGCAGGAGCGGGGCGTTAAGTGACGAGCAGTACTTC,CASRSGALSDEQYF
-,14,TRBJ2-1,-,TRBV7-2,TGTGCCAGCAGCTTTCAGGGGAGGTTGAATGAGCAGTTCTTC,CASSFQGRLNEQFF
-,13,TRBJ2-5,-,TRBV7-8,TGTGCCAGCAGCCCACGCCGTGTAGAGACCCAGTACTTC,CASSPRRVETQYF
-,16,TRBJ2-2,TRBD1,TRBV7-2,TGTGCCAGCAGCTTATGGACAGGTTCGAACACCGGGGAGCTGTTTTTT,CASSLWTGSNTGELFF
-,14,TRBJ2-5,-,TRBV4-3,TGCGCCAGCAGCCAAGATAGAGACTTAGAAGAGCAGTACTTC,CASSQDRDLEEQYF
few,18,TRBJ2-4,TRBD1,TRBV27,TGTGCCAGCAGTTCCTTTGGATGGACAGGGGGTAGCAAAAACATTCAGTACTTC,CASSSFGWTGGSKNIQYF
-,14,TRBJ2-4,TRBD1,TRBV5-1,TGCGCCAGCAGCTCGGGACAGGGGGCCGGCATTCAGTACTTC,CASSSGQGAGIQYF
-,14,TRBJ1-1,-,TRBV6-5,TGTGCCAGCAGTTACGATCGGGTCGACACTGAAGCTTTCTTT,CASSYDRVDTEAFF
many,15,TRBJ2-4,-,TRBV2,TGTGCCAGCAGGAACAGAAATCTAGCCAAAAACATTCAGTACTTC,CASRNRNLAKNIQYF
few,17,TRBJ2-2,TRBD2,TRBV5-1,TGCGCCAGCAGCACCACTAGCGGGAGGGCGTACACCGGGGAGCTGTTTTTT,CASSTTSGRAYTGELFF
-,15,TRBJ1-2,TRBD1,TRBV7-2,TGTGCCAGCAGCTTAGAAAGGACAGGGGTCTATGGCTACACCTTC,CASSLERTGVYGYTF
-,14,TRBJ2-1,-,TRBV7-8,TGTGCCACACGCACGAGACACTCCTACAATGAGCAGTTCTTC,CATRTRHSYNEQFF
few,12,TRBJ2-2,-,TRBV18,TGTGCCAGCTCACCAACTTCCGGGGAGCTGTTTTTT,CASSPTSGELFF
few,13,TRBJ1-6,-,TRBV9,TGTGCCAGCAGCCAATACCAGGATTCACCCCTCCACTTT,CASSQYQDSPLHF
-,14,TRBJ2-7,-,TRBV14,TGTGCCAGCAGCTTACAGCGGACAGTTTACGAGCAGTACTTC,CASSLQRTVYEQYF
-,17,TRBJ1-4,TRBD1,TRBV7-3,TGTGCCAGCAGCTTAACGGGACAGGGGTTCACTAATGAAAAACTGTTTTTT,CASSLTGQGFTNEKLFF
-,13,TRBJ2-4,TRBD1,TRBV3-1,TGTGCCGGCAGCCATGTACAGGGGAACATTCAGTACTTC,CAGSHVQGNIQYF
few,15,TRBJ1-2,TRBD1,TRBV9,TGTGCCAGCAGCCGTACGGGACAGGGAACTTATGGCTACACCTTC,CASSRTGQGTYGYTF
few,15,TRBJ2-5,-,TRBV5-1,TGCGCCAGCAGTTTGGCGCAGGGGACCGAAGAGACCCAGTACTTC,CASSLAQGTEETQYF
-,8,TRBJ2-7,-,TRBV20-1,TGCAGTGCTAGCGAGCAGTACTTC,CSASEQYF
many,15,TRBJ1-3,-,TRBV7-9,TGTGCCAGCAGCTTTCAGGGGACCTCTGGAAACACCATATATTTT,CASSFQGTSGNTIYF
few,15,TRBJ1-5,TRBD1,TRBV20-1,TGCAGTGCTAGAGTCAGGGGGATGGTGGATCAGCCCCAGCATTTT,CSARVRGMVDQPQHF
-,11,TRBJ2-1,-,TRBV4-2,TGTGCCAGCAGCCAAGACGGGGCACCGTTCTTC,CASSQDGAPFF